This T cell receptor (beta chain) was sequenced for a study of blood T cell repertoires in COVID-19. About the research overall: The study drew acute and convalescent COVID-19 samples from the United States, Italy and Spain. The analysed material was cDNA or gDNA that came from T cells, B-cell-depleted T cells, or PBMCs.

In the original processing: Amplification from reference gene primers served as the basis for estimated nucleated cell counts. Sequenced by immunoSEQ multiplex PCR; TCRdb stores in-frame clones only, minus some. The D gene and trimming were derived from the DNA, and the V and J assignments and clone size from that table. The sample gives approximately 250,000 clones, about 89% of which show up once; around 1.6% is in the top ten. This clone was counted a few times. V was clipped by 5 bases and J by 7 bases, with 12 bases between them. Per germline, CDR1 KGHSH and CDR2 LQKENI. The CDR3 runs to 13 residues.

This rearrangement joins TRBV18 to TRBJ1-5; TRBD1 might be the D (6 bases). The sequence was obtained from a woman aged 55 to 70 who had recovered from COVID-19. The source material was peripheral blood. In nucleotides, the CDR3 is TGTGCCAGCTCATACAGGGTGGACCAGCCCCAGCATTTT. Its translation: CASSYRVDQPQHF.